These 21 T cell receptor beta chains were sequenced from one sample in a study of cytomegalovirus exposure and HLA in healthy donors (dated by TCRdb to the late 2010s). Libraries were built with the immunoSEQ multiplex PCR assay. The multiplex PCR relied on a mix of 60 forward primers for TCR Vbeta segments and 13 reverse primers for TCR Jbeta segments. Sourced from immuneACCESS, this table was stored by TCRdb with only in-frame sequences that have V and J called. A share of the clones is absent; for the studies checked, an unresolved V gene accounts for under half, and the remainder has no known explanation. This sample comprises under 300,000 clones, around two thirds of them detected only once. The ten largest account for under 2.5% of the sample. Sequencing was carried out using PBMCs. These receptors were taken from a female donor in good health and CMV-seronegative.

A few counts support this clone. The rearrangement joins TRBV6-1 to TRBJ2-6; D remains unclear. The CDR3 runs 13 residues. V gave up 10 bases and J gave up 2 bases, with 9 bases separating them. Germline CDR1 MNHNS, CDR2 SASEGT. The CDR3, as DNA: TGTGCCACCTTCTTTGCTGGGGCCAACGTCCTGACTTTC. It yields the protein CATFFAGANVLTF.

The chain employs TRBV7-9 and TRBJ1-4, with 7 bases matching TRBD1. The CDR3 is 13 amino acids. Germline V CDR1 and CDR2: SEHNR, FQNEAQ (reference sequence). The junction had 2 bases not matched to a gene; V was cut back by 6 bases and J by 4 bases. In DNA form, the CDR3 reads TGTGCCAGCAGGGACAGGTATAATGAAAAACTGTTTTTT. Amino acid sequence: CASRDRYNEKLFF.

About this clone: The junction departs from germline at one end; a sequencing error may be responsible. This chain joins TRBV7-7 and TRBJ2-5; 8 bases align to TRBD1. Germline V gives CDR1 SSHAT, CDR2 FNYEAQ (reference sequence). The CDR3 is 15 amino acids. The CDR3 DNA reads TGTGCTAGCAGCAGTCGGCAGGGGGCCATCGAGACCCAGTACTTC. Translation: CASSSRQGAIETQYF.

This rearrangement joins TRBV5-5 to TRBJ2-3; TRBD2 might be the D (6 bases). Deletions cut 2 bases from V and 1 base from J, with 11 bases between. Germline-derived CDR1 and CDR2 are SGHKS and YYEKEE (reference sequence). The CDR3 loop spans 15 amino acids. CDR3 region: CASSLGDSRTDTQYF. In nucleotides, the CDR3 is TGTGCCAGCAGCTTAGGGGACTCCCGCACAGATACGCAGTATTTT.

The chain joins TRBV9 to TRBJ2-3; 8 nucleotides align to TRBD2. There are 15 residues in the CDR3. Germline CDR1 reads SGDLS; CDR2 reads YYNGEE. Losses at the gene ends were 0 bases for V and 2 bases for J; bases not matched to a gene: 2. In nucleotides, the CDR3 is TGTGCCAGCAGCGTAGCAGCGGGAGCCACAGATACGCAGTATTTT. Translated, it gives CASSVAAGATDTQYF.

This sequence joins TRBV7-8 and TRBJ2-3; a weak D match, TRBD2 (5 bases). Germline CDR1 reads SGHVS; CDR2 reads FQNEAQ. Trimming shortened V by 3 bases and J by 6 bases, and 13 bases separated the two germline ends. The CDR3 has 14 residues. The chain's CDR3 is CASSFGEWADTQYF. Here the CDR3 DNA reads TGTGCCAGCAGCTTTGGGGAGTGGGCGGATACGCAGTATTTT.

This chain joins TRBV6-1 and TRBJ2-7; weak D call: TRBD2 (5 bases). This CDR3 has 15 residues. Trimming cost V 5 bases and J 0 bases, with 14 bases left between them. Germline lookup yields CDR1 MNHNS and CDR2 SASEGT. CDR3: CASSMFSDSSYEQYF. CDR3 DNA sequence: TGTGCCAGCAGTATGTTTAGCGATAGCTCCTACGAGCAGTACTTC.

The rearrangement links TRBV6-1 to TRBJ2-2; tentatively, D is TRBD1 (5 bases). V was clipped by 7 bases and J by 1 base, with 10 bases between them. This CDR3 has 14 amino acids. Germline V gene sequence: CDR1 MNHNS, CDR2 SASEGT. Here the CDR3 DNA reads TGTGCCAGCAAGGGGCTACGGAACACCGGGGAGCTGTTTTTT. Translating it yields CASKGLRNTGELFF.

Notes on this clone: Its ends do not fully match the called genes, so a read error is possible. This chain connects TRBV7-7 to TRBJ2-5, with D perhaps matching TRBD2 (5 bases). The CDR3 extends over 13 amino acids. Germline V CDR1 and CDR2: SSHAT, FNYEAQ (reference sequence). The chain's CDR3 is CASSSSALEGQYF. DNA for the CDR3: TGTGCTAGCAGCTCCTCGGCTCTAGAGGGCCAGTACTTC. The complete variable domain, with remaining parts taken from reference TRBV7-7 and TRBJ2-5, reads GAGVSQSPRYKVTKRGQDVTLRCDPISSHATLYWYQQALGQGPEFLTYFNYEAQPDKSGLPSDRFSAERPEGSISTLTIQRTEQRDSAMYRCASSSSALEGQYFGPGTRLLVL.

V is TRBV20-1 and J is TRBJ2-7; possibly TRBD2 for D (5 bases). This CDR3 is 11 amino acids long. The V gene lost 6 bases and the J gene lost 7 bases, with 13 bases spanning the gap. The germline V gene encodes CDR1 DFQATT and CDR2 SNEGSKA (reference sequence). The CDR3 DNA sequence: TGCAGTGCCGCTTCGGGCGGGGAGCAGTACTTC. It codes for CSAASGGEQYF.

The CDR3 reads CASSSRHYGSNQPQHF. CDR3 bases: TGTGCCAGCAGTTCCCGACATTACGGCAGCAATCAGCCCCAGCATTTT. V usage is TRBV28 and J usage is TRBJ1-5, with D unclear. V lost 4 bases, J lost 1 base, and 14 bases lay in between. CDR1 MDHEN and CDR2 SYDVKM come from the germline V gene. CDR3 length equals 16 residues.

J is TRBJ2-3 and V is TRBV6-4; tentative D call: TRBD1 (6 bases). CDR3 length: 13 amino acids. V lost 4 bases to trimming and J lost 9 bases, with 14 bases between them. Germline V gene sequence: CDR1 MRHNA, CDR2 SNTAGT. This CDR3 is CASSASTGTTQYF. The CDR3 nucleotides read TGTGCCAGCAGTGCCTCAACAGGGACGACGCAGTATTTT.

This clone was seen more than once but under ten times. The CDR3 region has the DNA TGTGCCAGCCGCCCGGGGACAGGGGGGGCCGGCTACAATGAGCAGTTCTTC. Protein sequence: CASRPGTGGAGYNEQFF. The chain joins TRBV27 to TRBJ2-1; TRBD1 matches at 11 bases. J lost 3 bases, V lost 8 bases, and 12 bases had no gene match. This CDR3 contains 17 residues. The germline CDR1 and CDR2 sequences are MNHEY and SMNVEV (reference sequence).

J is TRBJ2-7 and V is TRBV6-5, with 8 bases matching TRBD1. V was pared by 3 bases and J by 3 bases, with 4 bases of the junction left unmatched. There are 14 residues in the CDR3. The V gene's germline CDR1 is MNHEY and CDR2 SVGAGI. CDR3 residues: CASSYAGTGYEQYF. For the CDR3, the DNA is TGTGCCAGCAGTTATGCCGGGACAGGCTACGAGCAGTACTTC.

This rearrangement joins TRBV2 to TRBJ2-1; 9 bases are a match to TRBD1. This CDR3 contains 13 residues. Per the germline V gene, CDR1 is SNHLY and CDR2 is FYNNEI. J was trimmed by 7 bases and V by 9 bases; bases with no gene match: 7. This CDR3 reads CARAGTGRNEQFF. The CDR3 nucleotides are TGTGCCAGGGCCGGGACAGGGAGGAATGAGCAGTTCTTC.

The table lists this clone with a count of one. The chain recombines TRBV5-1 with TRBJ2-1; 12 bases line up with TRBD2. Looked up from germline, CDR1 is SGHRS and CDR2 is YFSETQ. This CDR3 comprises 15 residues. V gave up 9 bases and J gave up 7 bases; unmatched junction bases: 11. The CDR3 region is CATRLAGVGSNEQFF. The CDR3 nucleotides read TGCGCCACTAGACTAGCGGGAGTGGGGTCTAATGAGCAGTTCTTC.

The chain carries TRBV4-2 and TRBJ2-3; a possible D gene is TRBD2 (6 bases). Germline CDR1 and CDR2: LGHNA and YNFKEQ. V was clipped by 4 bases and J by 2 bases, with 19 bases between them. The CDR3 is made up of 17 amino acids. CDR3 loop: CASSPRDSGDNTDTQYF. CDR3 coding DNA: TGTGCCAGCAGCCCGAGGGATAGCGGAGACAACACAGATACGCAGTATTTT.

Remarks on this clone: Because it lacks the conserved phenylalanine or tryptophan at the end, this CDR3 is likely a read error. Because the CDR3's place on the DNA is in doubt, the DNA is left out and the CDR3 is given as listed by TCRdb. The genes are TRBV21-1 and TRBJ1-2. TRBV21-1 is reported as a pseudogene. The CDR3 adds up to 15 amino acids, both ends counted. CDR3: CASSKNIPAIYGYTL.

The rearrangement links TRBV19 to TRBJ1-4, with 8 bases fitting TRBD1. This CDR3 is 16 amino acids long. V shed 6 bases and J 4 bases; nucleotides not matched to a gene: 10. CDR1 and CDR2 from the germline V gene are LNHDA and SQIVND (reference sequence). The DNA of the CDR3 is TGTGCCAGTAGAAAAACGAGACAGGGGTATAATGAAAAACTGTTTTTT. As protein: CASRKTRQGYNEKLFF. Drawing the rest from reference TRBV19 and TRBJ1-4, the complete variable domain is DGGITQSPKYLFRKEGQNVTLSCEQNLNHDAMYWYRQDPGQGLRLIYYSQIVNDFQKGDIAEGYSVSREKKESFPLTVTSAQKNPTAFYLCASRKTRQGYNEKLFFGSGTQLSVL.

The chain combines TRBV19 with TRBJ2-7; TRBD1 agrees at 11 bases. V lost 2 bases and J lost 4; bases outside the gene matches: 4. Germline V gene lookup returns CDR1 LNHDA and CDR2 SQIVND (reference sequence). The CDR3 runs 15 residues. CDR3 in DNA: TGTGCCAGTAGTATATCTGGACAGGGGGCTTACGAGCAGTACTTC. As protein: CASSISGQGAYEQYF.

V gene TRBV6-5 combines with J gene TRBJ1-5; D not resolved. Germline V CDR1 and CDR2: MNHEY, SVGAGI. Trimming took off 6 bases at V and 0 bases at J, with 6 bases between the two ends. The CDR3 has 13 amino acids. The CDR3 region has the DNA TGTGCCAGCAGCTTTTATAGCAATCAGCCCCAGCATTTT. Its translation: CASSFYSNQPQHF.